A selection of T cell receptor beta chains follows, all from one sample in a study of HIV-infected patients and healthy controls. TCRdb recomputed calls from the 5' RACE reads with MiXCR, one row per CDR3 protein. The sample contains roughly 7,300 distinct CDR3 sequences, approximately 8.4% of which appear only once. Sequenced here: blood, sampled before antiretroviral therapy. These receptors all come from an adult with HIV infection. Each CDR3 is given with its conserved first and last residue. D genes are given only for firm matches. The size entry is marked missing in some rows and otherwise reads once, few, many or a size class.

>.|TRBJ1-1|medium-sized|TRBV20-1
TGCAGCCAGCTTGGGGCCCGAAACACTGAAGCTTTCTTT
CSQLGARNTEAFF
>.|TRBJ1-3|medium-sized|TRBV20-1
TGCAGTGCTAGAGAGGACACCCGCTCTGGAAACACCATATATTTT
CSAREDTRSGNTIYF
>TRBD1|TRBJ1-5|.|TRBV19
TGTGCCAGTAGTAGGACAGGGGTCAATCAGCCCCAGCATTTT
CASSRTGVNQPQHF
>.|TRBJ1-2|many|TRBV6-1
TGTGCCAGCAGGGGGCGCGGCTATGGCTACACCTTC
CASRGRGYGYTF
>.|TRBJ2-6|medium-sized|TRBV4-2
TGTGCCAGCAGCCGAGGGTTCACTGGGGCCAACGTCCTGACTTTC
CASSRGFTGANVLTF
>.|TRBJ2-2|few|TRBV29-1
TGCAGCGTTGAAGGCGCAAGGACCGGGGAGCTGTTTTTT
CSVEGARTGELFF
>TRBD1|TRBJ1-2|many|TRBV5-4
TGTGCCAGCAGCCTTAGGGACAGTCGTCCTACTGGCTACACCTTC
CASSLRDSRPTGYTF
>.|TRBJ2-2|many|TRBV14
TGTGCCAGCAGCTCTCGACTAAGCGGTTACACCGGGGAGCTGTTTTTT
CASSSRLSGYTGELFF
>.|TRBJ1-1|medium-sized|TRBV30
TGTGCCTGGTTAGTGATCGACCACTTCAACACTGAAGCTTTCTTT
CAWLVIDHFNTEAFF
>.|TRBJ2-5|.|TRBV24-1
TGTGCCACCAGTGGTTATCGGGGGTACCAAGAGACCCAGTACTTC
CATSGYRGYQETQYF